One and the same sample provided the 13 T cell receptor beta chains below, sequenced in a study of blood T cells in healthy people across ages. For the second PCR, which ran for roughly 6 to 12 cycles, a sample-barcoded 5' primer and a J-beta primer mix were used. MiXCR, run by TCRdb on the 5' RACE reads, gives a single entry per CDR3 protein. The sample holds roughly 800,000 distinct CDR3 sequences; 55% to 70% are singletons and the top ten take approximately 21%. Sequenced sample: blood. The receptor source for this set is a man aged 30 to 39 in good health.

The V gene is TRBV5-1, the J gene TRBJ2-7, with TRBD2 matching 12 bases. This CDR3 is 16 amino acids long. Germline CDR1 SGHRS, CDR2 YFSETQ. With V trimmed by 1 base and J by 10 bases, 12 bases remained unmatched. CDR3 amino acids: CASSLTTSGGTGDQYF. CDR3 bases: TGCGCCAGCAGCTTGACAACTAGCGGGGGGACGGGTGACCAGTACTTC.

The chain combines TRBV7-9 with TRBJ1-6; TRBD1 matches 8 bases. The V gene end was trimmed by 5 bases and the J gene end by 8 bases; junction bases not matched to a gene: 8. This CDR3 region has 15 residues. Germline CDR1 SEHNR, CDR2 FQNEAQ (reference sequence). CDR3 protein: CASSLRQGSDSPLHF. Here the CDR3 DNA reads TGTGCCAGCAGCCTTAGACAGGGGAGTGATTCACCCCTCCACTTT.

The chain carries TRBV28 and TRBJ1-2, with 9 bases fitting TRBD1. The germline V gene has CDR1 MDHEN and CDR2 SYDVKM. The CDR3 is 13 residues long. V lost 5 bases, J lost 9 bases, and 7 bases stayed unmatched. The CDR3 nucleotides read TGTGCCAGCAGTGTCGGACAGGGGTACAGCTACACCTTC. It specifies CASSVGQGYSYTF.

This sequence joins TRBV20-1 and TRBJ2-7, with TRBD2 matching 15 bases. The J segment lost 4 bases and the V segment lost 6 bases, leaving 7 bases of the junction unmatched. This CDR3 is built from 15 residues. Per germline, CDR1 DFQATT and CDR2 SNEGSKA (reference sequence). The CDR3 loop reads CSAEAGTSGGYEQYF. CDR3 coding DNA: TGCAGTGCGGAAGCCGGGACTAGCGGGGGGTACGAGCAGTACTTC.

V usage is TRBV7-2 and J usage is TRBJ2-7, with D maybe TRBD2 (5 bases). The tail of the sequence fits TRBJ2-5 better, so the J call may be wrong. Germline lookup yields CDR1 SGHTA and CDR2 FQGNSA. The CDR3 sequence is 11 residues long. CDR3 region: CASRGRGTQYF. The CDR3, as DNA: TGTGCCAGCAGAGGACGGGGGACCCAGTACTTC.

Here the CDR3 DNA reads TGCAGCGTTGATAGCCCCGGGACAGGGGCCTACGAGCAGTACTTC. It translates to CSVDSPGTGAYEQYF. The chain employs TRBV29-1 and TRBJ2-7, with 10 bases that match TRBD1. Losses at the gene ends were 3 bases for V and 2 bases for J; bases not matched to a gene: 7. Germline V gene data show CDR1 as SQVTM and CDR2 as ANQGSEA. The CDR3 length is 15 residues.

This clonotype occurred a few times. The V and J genes are TRBV19 and TRBJ2-1, with D tentatively TRBD1 (5 bases). V dropped 4 bases and J dropped 0 bases, with 16 bases sitting between them. The CDR3 has 17 amino acids. Germline V CDR1 and CDR2: LNHDA, SQIVND (reference sequence). The CDR3 DNA is TGTGCCAGTAGTAAACCCAGACAGTCTAGCTCCTACAATGAGCAGTTCTTC. Its protein product is CASSKPRQSSSYNEQFF.

The rearrangement links TRBV5-1 to TRBJ2-7; D unresolved. This CDR3 comprises 15 residues. Deletions cut 3 bases from V and 6 bases from J, with 19 bases between. Germline CDR1 SGHRS, CDR2 YFSETQ. This CDR3 is CASSSDNGFSGEQYF. Written as DNA, the CDR3 is TGCGCCAGCAGCTCAGACAACGGATTCTCCGGCGAGCAGTACTTC.

This clonotype was counted between two and nine times. The J gene is TRBJ2-3, the V gene TRBV12-5; D possibly matches TRBD1 or TRBD2 (5 bases each). From germline, CDR1 is LGHNT and CDR2 FRNRAP. V was cut by 6 bases and J by 1 base, with 14 bases left in between. There are 15 residues in the CDR3. CDR3 bases: TGTGCTAGTGGGACCGGGACCCTCGGCACAGATACGCAGTATTTT. As protein: CASGTGTLGTDTQYF.

The chain recombines TRBV6-1 with TRBJ2-7; 10 bases line up with TRBD2. J gave up 0 bases and V 4 bases, and 6 bases lay outside the gene matches. Germline loops: CDR1 MNHNS, CDR2 SASEGT. CDR3 length equals 16 residues. The CDR3 is CASSARTSGHSYEQYF. The CDR3 region has the DNA TGTGCCAGCAGTGCTCGGACTAGCGGCCACTCCTACGAGCAGTACTTC.

This clonotype was observed a single time. The rearrangement uses TRBV6-6 and TRBJ2-7, with TRBD2 as a possible D gene (6 bases). The CDR3 contains 14 residues. With 8 bases removed from V and 3 bases from J, the gap between germline ends came to 17 bases. Germline values: CDR1 MNHNY, CDR2 SVGAGI (reference sequence). This CDR3 reads CASGGALGFYEQYF. The CDR3 bases are TGTGCCAGCGGAGGGGCCCTGGGGTTCTACGAGCAGTACTTC.

The rearrangement joins TRBV11-1 to TRBJ2-3, with TRBD1 identical over 8 bases. After removal of 2 bases from V and 2 bases from J, the junction contained 6 bases not matched to a gene. In germline, CDR1 is SGHAT, CDR2 FQDESV (reference sequence). CDR3 length: 16 amino acids. The CDR3 is CASSLRQGMATDTQYF. The CDR3 nucleotides are TGTGCCAGCAGCTTACGACAGGGGATGGCCACAGATACGCAGTATTTT.

The J gene is TRBJ2-7, the V gene TRBV20-1; 7 bases map to TRBD2. Germline lookup yields CDR1 DFQATT and CDR2 SNEGSKA (reference sequence). The CDR3 sequence is 14 residues long. V shed 1 base and J 0 bases; nucleotides not matched to a gene: 3. Written as DNA, the CDR3 is TGCAGTGCTAGAGGCGGGGGTGTCTCCTACGAGCAGTACTTC. It codes for CSARGGGVSYEQYF.